Included here is one T cell receptor beta chain sequence, with context. The antigen is unknown. The sample contains more than one DNA sequence encoding this CDR3. This sample is part of a study of shared clonotypes between healthy human individuals. Findings of the study overall: Generation probabilities were higher for clonotypes shared across all four sorted-subset donors than for unshared ones.

Study donors comprised healthy, HIV-negative adults devoid of recent acute infection or vaccination. TCRdb's table, derived via immunoSEQ multiplex PCR, lists solely in-frame clones and lacks some. The sample has approximately 1,000,000 clones, 77% seen once; the top ten hold approximately 0.95%. The germline V gene encodes CDR1 KGHSH and CDR2 LQKENI. The CDR3 totals 13 residues. Trimming shortened V by 3 bases and J by 2 bases, and 7 bases separated the two germline ends. This clonotype was sampled from a man between 18 and 29 years old in good health. Some clones in this sample may be carry-over from other donors' samples. The chain combines TRBV18 with TRBJ1-2; D call uncertain. The sequencing sample was made of memory CD4+ T cells from PBMCs. The sample's subset: CD45RA-negative fraction. CDR3 sequence reads: CASSPSENYGYTF. For the CDR3, the DNA is TGTGCCAGCTCACCCTCGGAAAACTATGGCTACACCTTC.